This T cell receptor (beta chain) was identified in a study of radiotherapy plus CTLA-4 blockade in lung cancer. Across the study: Disease control was present in roughly a third of patients, and objective responses in approximately 18%. Whole-study findings and limits: The best predictor of response was reported to be early blood T cell clone dynamics, with interferon-beta. Clones derived from tumor TCRs expanded in blood after radiotherapy plus ipilimumab.

Sequencing used immunoSEQ multiplex PCR; TCRdb keeps in-frame clones, though not all of them. The sample has some 70,000 clones; 65% to 80% are singletons. Worth noting for this clone: Its antigen remains unidentified.

Chemo-refractory metastatic non-small-cell lung cancer patients underwent focal radiation alongside CTLA-4 blockade with ipilimumab. J was trimmed by 5 bases and V by 5 bases; bases with no gene match: 13. Per the germline V gene, CDR1 is SGHNT and CDR2 is YENEEA. The CDR3 spans 17 residues. The TCR originated in a human donor with non-small cell lung cancer who had a complete response to radiotherapy plus ipilimumab. The genes are TRBV11-3 and TRBJ2-1, with TRBD1 identical over 9 bases. The source material was peripheral blood, sampled from a patient treated with radiotherapy plus ipilimumab. In DNA, the CDR3 is TGTGCCAGCAGCCCCCACTCCGGGACAGGGCGCAACAATGAGCAGTTCTTC. Translation gives CASSPHSGTGRNNEQFF.